This T cell receptor (beta chain) was recovered during a study of T cell responses to AZD1222 COVID-19 vaccine. Study results and caveats: There were repertoire samples only from the period after the peak T cell response.

As concerns this clone: Its antigen is still unknown.

The CDR3 length is 15 residues. After removal of 4 bases from V and 3 bases from J, the junction contained 7 bases not matched to a gene. The V gene's germline CDR1 is SGHVS and CDR2 FQNEAQ. The protocol was immunoSEQ multiplex PCR, while the TCRdb copy is restricted to in-frame clones and leaves out a portion. The top ten clones hold roughly 3.5% of a sample with about 200,000 clones, 80% to 95% of them seen once. The clonotype was recovered from an adult who received the AZD1222 COVID-19 vaccine. Source: peripheral blood, taken 28 days after the second AZD1222 dose. This rearrangement joins TRBV7-8 to TRBJ2-3; 7 bases map to TRBD1. CDR3 amino acids: CASSSDLRGTDTQYF. In nucleotides, the CDR3 is TGTGCCAGCAGCTCGGATCTCAGGGGGACAGATACGCAGTATTTT.